This T cell receptor (beta chain) was sequenced for a study of Ad26.COV2.S vaccination and SARS-CoV-2 variants. Across the whole study: Donor joined the COV1001 Ad26.COV2.S trial arm. In the study, Ad26.COV2.S was injected intramuscularly once, or twice 56 days apart. Points from the study as a whole: Non-spike TCR breadth did not differ much between vaccine and placebo recipients.

There are 13 residues in the CDR3. Trimming stripped 3 bases from V and 5 bases from J, with 10 bases between. The germline V gene has CDR1 SGHDN and CDR2 FVKESK. Treatment specified: around 19 received Ad26.COV2.S at low or high dose, single or two shots; about 5 received placebo; per-sample allocation not given. The samples were gathered on day 63 after the first injection of vaccine or placebo. Only in-frame clones appear in the TCRdb table, and some are missing; sequencing was by immunoSEQ multiplex PCR. Counted here are around 500,000 clones, 80% to 90% occurring once; the ten biggest clones make up 1.5% to 2%. This clone appeared once. Its antigen remains unknown.

The TCR was taken from a person aged 18-65 years who received the Ad26.COV2.S COVID-19 vaccine or a placebo. This rearrangement joins TRBV14 to TRBJ1-1; D is uncertain. The sample here was peripheral blood, taken in a trial of Ad26.COV2.S vaccine versus placebo. CDR3 in amino acids: CASSQGLETEAFF. The CDR3, as DNA: TGTGCCAGCAGCCAGGGGTTGGAGACTGAAGCTTTCTTT.